This entry lists 22 T cell receptor beta chains sequenced from one sample in a study of blood T cell repertoires in COVID-19. This table comes from immunoSEQ multiplex PCR, and its TCRdb copy is limited to in-frame clones, with some not included. This table holds 350,000 to 400,000 clones, 80% to 90% found once. The sequenced sample consisted of PBMCs or T cells enriched from blood (not recorded which). The origin of the receptors is a man in his late teens or twenties who had recovered from COVID-19.

The chain links TRBV5-1 to TRBJ2-5; 8 bases line up with TRBD1. CDR1 and CDR2 (germline): SGHRS, YFSETQ. The junction had 7 bases not matched to a gene; V was cut back by 1 base and J by 5 bases. The length of the CDR3 is 15 residues. CDR3 nucleotide sequence: TGCGCCAGCAGCTTGCTGCAGGGGGCTCTGGAGACCCAGTACTTC. This encodes CASSLLQGALETQYF.

The count of this clone is one. V gene TRBV7-9 combines with J gene TRBJ1-5; tentatively, D is TRBD1 (6 bases). Germline V gene data show CDR1 as SEHNR and CDR2 as FQNEAQ (reference sequence). This CDR3 is 15 amino acids long. Trimming removed 1 base from V and 6 bases from J, with 13 bases in between. The CDR3 reads CASSLDSAGAQPQHF. CDR3 DNA sequence: TGTGCCAGCAGCTTAGATTCGGCGGGGGCTCAGCCCCAGCATTTT.

This chain connects TRBV5-6 to TRBJ2-3; weak D call: TRBD2 (6 bases). The CDR3 covers 15 residues. The germline V gene has CDR1 SGHDT and CDR2 YYEEEE. The V end was cut by 6 bases, the J end by 0 bases, with 14 bases between. CDR3 sequence: CASTPDYTSTDTQYF. CDR3 coding DNA: TGTGCCAGCACCCCGGACTACACTAGCACAGATACGCAGTATTTT.

The chain carries TRBV5-4 and TRBJ1-3, with D possibly TRBD1 on 6 matching bases. Germline values: CDR1 SGHNT, CDR2 YYREEE (reference sequence). V was shortened by 6 bases and J by 2 bases, with 15 bases between the two germline ends. The length of the CDR3 is 15 residues. The CDR3, as DNA: TGTGCCAGCAAGCCGGGAGGGGGAGCTGGAAACACCATATATTTT. Translated, it gives CASKPGGGAGNTIYF.

V and J are TRBV7-9 and TRBJ1-2; TRBD1 aligns across 8 bases. The V gene's germline CDR1 is SEHNR and CDR2 FQNEAQ (reference sequence). V was pared by 5 bases and J by 3 bases, with 2 bases of the junction left unmatched. The CDR3 consists of 13 residues. CDR3 DNA: TGTGCCAGCAGCATGGGACAGGACTATGGCTACACCTTC. Encoded protein: CASSMGQDYGYTF.

This clone has only a few counts. This chain connects TRBV19 to TRBJ1-2, with D tentatively TRBD1 (5 bases). Deletions cut 8 bases from V and 8 bases from J, with 18 bases between. The CDR3 covers 13 residues. CDR1 and CDR2 (germline): LNHDA, SQIVND (reference sequence). Written as DNA, the CDR3 is TGTGCCAGTGTTGGAGGGGTCGATCGAGGCTACACCTTC. Protein sequence: CASVGGVDRGYTF. Using reference TRBV19 and TRBJ1-2 for the parts outside the CDR3, the full variable domain is DGGITQSPKYLFRKEGQNVTLSCEQNLNHDAMYWYRQDPGQGLRLIYYSQIVNDFQKGDIAEGYSVSREKKESFPLTVTSAQKNPTAFYLCASVGGVDRGYTFGSGTRLTVV.

The chain joins TRBV19 to TRBJ2-1; 8 bases match TRBD2. V lost 7 bases and J lost 8; bases outside the gene matches: 16. The CDR3 extends over 16 amino acids. CDR1 and CDR2 from the germline V gene are LNHDA and SQIVND (reference sequence). CDR3 in DNA: TGTGCCAGTACCTCTGGGGCGGCGGGAGGACTCCATGAGCAGTTCTTC. Its protein is CASTSGAAGGLHEQFF. The full variable domain, rest sourced from reference TRBV19 and TRBJ2-1, is DGGITQSPKYLFRKEGQNVTLSCEQNLNHDAMYWYRQDPGQGLRLIYYSQIVNDFQKGDIAEGYSVSREKKESFPLTVTSAQKNPTAFYLCASTSGAAGGLHEQFFGPGTRLTVL.

The chain has TRBV6-5 and TRBJ2-7, with D tentatively TRBD2 (6 bases). Trimming removed 7 bases at V and 4 bases at J, with 14 bases between. There are 13 residues in the CDR3. Germline values: CDR1 MNHEY, CDR2 SVGAGI. The CDR3 DNA reads TGTGCCAGCATCCTGACTAGTCCTTACGAGCAGTACTTC. The encoded protein is CASILTSPYEQYF.

V usage is TRBV10-3 and J usage is TRBJ1-6; the match to TRBD1 covers 7 bases. The J segment lost 7 bases and the V segment lost 3 bases, leaving 3 bases of the junction unmatched. Germline-derived CDR1 and CDR2 are ENHRY and SYGVKD. This CDR3 is 14 amino acids long. This CDR3 is CAISEAGGNSPLHF. For the CDR3, the DNA is TGTGCCATCAGTGAAGCAGGGGGGAATTCACCCCTCCACTTT.

The rearrangement links TRBV7-3 to TRBJ1-1; the D gene is possibly TRBD1 (6 bases). V lost 0 bases to trimming and J lost 1 base, with 12 bases between them. Germline loops: CDR1 SGHTA, CDR2 FQGTGA. This CDR3 has 16 amino acids. CDR3 nucleotides: TGTGCCAGCAGCTTAACAGGGAGGGGGTCGAACACTGAAGCTTTCTTT. Its translation is CASSLTGRGSNTEAFF.

Comments on this clone: Other DNA sequences in the same sample also yield this CDR3. The chain couples TRBV9 to TRBJ2-1; 11 bases agree with TRBD2. The CDR3 covers 15 residues. Germline V gene data show CDR1 as SGDLS and CDR2 as YYNGEE. Unmatched junction bases numbered 0, after V lost 2 bases and J lost 2 bases. This CDR3 reads CASSVTSGTYNEQFF. CDR3 nucleotides: TGTGCCAGCAGCGTGACTAGCGGGACCTACAATGAGCAGTTCTTC.

This rearrangement joins TRBV11-2 to TRBJ2-7; tentatively, D is TRBD1 (5 bases). Trimming removed 2 bases from V and 6 bases from J, with 8 bases in between. The V gene's germline CDR1 is SGHAT and CDR2 FQNNGV. This CDR3 is 12 amino acids long. The CDR3 DNA reads TGTGCCAGCAGCTTACAGGGTTTCGAGCAGTACTTC. It codes for CASSLQGFEQYF.

The rearrangement joins TRBV28 to TRBJ2-7; 10 bases are shared with TRBD2. Trimming took 6 bases from V and 2 from J; bases not matched to a gene: 7. From germline, CDR1 is MDHEN and CDR2 SYDVKM. This CDR3 has 15 amino acids. In DNA, the CDR3 is TGTGCCAGCAGGGTAGCGGGAGGTTCAACCTACGAGCAGTACTTC. Translation gives CASRVAGGSTYEQYF.

The rearrangement links TRBV3-1 (or the pseudogene TRBV3-2) to TRBJ2-5, with D possibly being TRBD2 (6 bases). Germline V CDR1 and CDR2: LGHDT, YNNKEL (reference sequence). V shed 3 bases and J shed 9 bases, with 11 bases lying between them. The CDR3 contains 12 residues. The CDR3 coding sequence is TGTGCCAGCAGCCAGCGGGACCACTCCCAGTACTTC. Translating it yields CASSQRDHSQYF.

This clone has a single count. The CDR3 coding sequence is TGTGCCACCCGACAGGGGATCTACAATGAGCAGTTCTTC. Translating it yields CATRQGIYNEQFF. The chain recombines TRBV2 with TRBJ2-1, with 8 bases aligning to TRBD1. The CDR3 runs to 13 residues. Germline V gene data show CDR1 as SNHLY and CDR2 as FYNNEI. Trimming cost V 10 bases and J 3 bases; bases outside gene matches: 5. Looking up the rest from reference TRBV2 and TRBJ2-1 gives the full variable domain: EPEVTQTPSHQVTQMGQEVILRCVPISNHLYFYWYRQILGQKVEFLVSFYNNEISEKSEIFDDQFSVERPDGSNFTLKIRSTKLEDSAMYFCATRQGIYNEQFFGPGTRLTVL.

This clone was recorded only once. The rearrangement links TRBV18 to TRBJ1-2, with TRBD1 matching over 7 bases. CDR1 and CDR2 (germline): KGHSH, LQKENI. With V trimmed by 3 bases and J by 8 bases, 12 bases remained unmatched. CDR3 length: 15 residues. The CDR3 loop is CASSPGQAQGRGYTF. The CDR3 DNA is TGTGCCAGCTCACCTGGACAGGCTCAGGGTAGGGGCTACACCTTC.

The V call is TRBV7-2, the J call TRBJ2-3; 10 bases line up with TRBD1. The V and J ends lost 2 bases and 3 bases, in that order; junction bases with no gene match: 5. Per the germline V gene, CDR1 is SGHTA and CDR2 is FQGNSA. The CDR3 consists of 16 residues. DNA of the CDR3: TGTGCCAGCAGCTTAAGTAGGGACAGGGGTACAGATACGCAGTATTTT. Its translation is CASSLSRDRGTDTQYF.

This chain connects TRBV27 to TRBJ1-1; D unclear. The CDR3 is made up of 14 amino acids. The V gene lost 4 bases and the J gene lost 0 bases, with 9 bases spanning the gap. The germline gives CDR1 MNHEY, CDR2 SMNVEV (reference sequence). The CDR3 DNA sequence: TGTGCCAGCAGTTGGCTGGGCCTGAACACTGAAGCTTTCTTT. Amino acid sequence: CASSWLGLNTEAFF.

This chain uses TRBV6-6 with TRBJ1-5; 8 bases match TRBD1. J gave up 7 bases and V 5 bases, and 10 bases lay outside the gene matches. The CDR3 contains 15 residues. Germline V gene data show CDR1 as MNHNY and CDR2 as SVGAGI (reference sequence). The CDR3 region is CASSLLRDRLQPQHF. The CDR3, as DNA: TGTGCCAGCAGTCTCCTCCGGGACAGGTTGCAGCCCCAGCATTTT.

The chain uses TRBV24-1 and TRBJ2-3; 13 positions match TRBD2. This CDR3 spans 15 amino acids. Germline CDR1 KGHDR, CDR2 SFDVKD. Trimming at V came to 3 bases and at J to 5 bases, leaving 1 base not matched to a gene. CDR3 nucleotides: TGTGCCACCAGTGATAGGACTAGCGGGGGAGATACGCAGTATTTT. Its protein is CATSDRTSGGDTQYF.

The rearrangement uses TRBV28 and TRBJ2-7, with D possibly being TRBD2 (6 bases). Germline values: CDR1 MDHEN, CDR2 SYDVKM. Between the trimmed V and J ends, which lost 3 bases and 0 bases, there was a span of 18 bases. CDR3 length: 17 amino acids. The CDR3 protein is CASSLPNPGLSSYEQYF. The CDR3 DNA sequence: TGTGCCAGCAGTTTGCCCAATCCGGGACTGAGCTCCTACGAGCAGTACTTC.

CDR3 in DNA: TGTGCCAGCAGCTTGCCAGGGGATGGCTACACCTTC. This gives the protein CASSLPGDGYTF. This rearrangement joins TRBV5-4 to TRBJ1-2; D possibly corresponds to TRBD1 (6 bases). The CDR3 runs 12 residues. With 1 base removed from V and 6 bases from J, the gap between germline ends came to 7 bases. CDR1 SGHNT and CDR2 YYREEE come from the germline V gene (reference sequence).